The sequence of this TCR beta chain was determined in a study of long-term antiretroviral therapy in people with HIV. The ends lost 6 bases at V and 2 bases at J; junction bases unmatched: 6. CDR3 length equals 14 residues. Germline lookup yields CDR1 ENHRY and CDR2 SYGVKD. A v3.0 immunoSEQ assay was performed at survey level. The repertoire was sequenced with immunoSEQ multiplex PCR; TCRdb's copy has only in-frame clones and lacks some. Of 26,000 or so clones detected, approximately 88% appear once; the ten largest clones hold around 4.4%. The chain employs TRBV10-3 and TRBJ2-5; 7 nucleotides agree with TRBD2. The sequencing here drew on unsorted PBMCs, taken 0.5 years after starting antiretroviral therapy. The sequence came from a woman younger than 30 with HIV. Written as DNA, the CDR3 is TGTGCCATCAGCCGGGACTACGATCAAGAGACCCAGTACTTC. Its protein product is CAISRDYDQETQYF.